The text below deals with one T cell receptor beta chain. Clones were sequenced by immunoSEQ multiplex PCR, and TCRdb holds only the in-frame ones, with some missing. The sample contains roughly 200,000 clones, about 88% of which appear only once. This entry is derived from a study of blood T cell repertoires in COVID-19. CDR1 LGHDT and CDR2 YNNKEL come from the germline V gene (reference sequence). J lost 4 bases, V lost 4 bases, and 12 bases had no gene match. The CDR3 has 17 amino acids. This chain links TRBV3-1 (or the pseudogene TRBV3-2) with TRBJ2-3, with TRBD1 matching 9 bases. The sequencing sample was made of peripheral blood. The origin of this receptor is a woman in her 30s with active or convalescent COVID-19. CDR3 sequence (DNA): TGTGCCAGCAGCCCTCAACCGGGACAGGGAGGGGCAGATACGCAGTATTTT. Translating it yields CASSPQPGQGGADTQYF.